The next 12 T cell receptor beta chains were all read from a single sample in a study of regulatory T cells in long-lasting Graves disease. Investigators prepared the TCR beta libraries by applying iRepertoire HTBI primers and Arm-PCR of CDR3 regions. TCRdb used MiXCR to reprocess the multiplex PCR reads, holding one entry per CDR3 protein. Among 410,000 or so distinct CDR3 sequences listed, more than 13% were seen once. Indicated time point: newly diagnosed GD, antithyroid drugs for less than 3 months. PBMC-extracted RNA yielded the TCR library. These sequences were also reported in another study, on T cells in Graves' hyperthyroidism and ophthalmopathy.

The sample consisted of peripheral blood mononuclear cells (PBMCs), taken at new diagnosis, from a patient treated with antithyroid drugs. These receptors came from a woman in her thirties with Graves disease.

At least ten counts were recorded for this clonotype. V and J are TRBV11-2 and TRBJ2-3; 13 nucleotides align to TRBD2. Germline assignment: CDR1 SGHAT and CDR2 FQNNGV. The J segment lost 6 bases and the V segment lost 5 bases, leaving 8 bases of the junction unmatched. The CDR3 runs to 16 residues. The CDR3 region is CASSTRLAGGLDTQYF. The CDR3 DNA is TGTGCCAGCAGCACCCGACTAGCGGGAGGCCTGGATACGCAGTATTTT.

This chain links TRBV6-1 with TRBJ2-1; no reliable D call. The germline gives CDR1 MNHNS, CDR2 SASEGT. CDR3 length equals 14 residues. V lost 7 bases, J lost 1 base, and 11 bases lay in between. CDR3 nucleotide sequence: TGTGCCAGCAATTCCCAGGAATCCTACAATGAGCAGTTCTTC. This codes for CASNSQESYNEQFF.

Only a few counts were recorded for this clonotype. The V and J genes are TRBV20-1 and TRBJ2-1; tentatively, D is TRBD2 (7 bases). Germline loops: CDR1 DFQATT, CDR2 SNEGSKA (reference sequence). The CDR3 has 19 residues. V lost 0 bases and J lost 4, with 25 bases in between. This CDR3 is CSAREGMKGGRDPYNEQFF. DNA for the CDR3: TGCAGTGCTAGAGAGGGGATGAAAGGGGGGAGGGACCCATACAATGAGCAGTTCTTC.

This clonotype was observed at least ten times. The chain has TRBV30 and TRBJ1-1; TRBD1 matches 7 bases. V dropped 8 bases and J dropped 0; count of bases not matched to a gene: 3. This CDR3 spans 12 amino acids. The germline V gene has CDR1 GTSNPN and CDR2 SVGIG (reference sequence). In DNA form, the CDR3 reads TGTGCCGGTACAGGGGTGAACACTGAAGCTTTCTTT. This sequence encodes CAGTGVNTEAFF.

In its sample, this clonotype was seen a few times. This may be a read error: a much more frequent sequence differs by one nucleotide. The chain links TRBV3-1 to TRBJ2-1; D ambiguous. The CDR3 is 12 residues long. The germline gives CDR1 LGHDT, CDR2 YNNKEL (reference sequence). The chain's CDR3 is CASSQDDNERFF. The CDR3, as DNA: TGTGCCAGCAGCCAAGATGACAATGAGCGGTTCTTC.

This clonotype was seen more than once but under ten times. This chain joins TRBV30 and TRBJ2-3; the D call may be TRBD1 or TRBD2 (5 bases each). CDR1 and CDR2 (germline): GTSNPN, SVGIG (reference sequence). This CDR3 spans 13 amino acids. Trimming took 1 base from V and 6 from J, leaving 11 bases between them. CDR3 residues: CAWSAGRWDTQYF. The CDR3 region has the DNA TGTGCCTGGAGTGCGGGGCGATGGGATACGCAGTATTTT.

This chain uses TRBV6-2 or TRBV6-3 with TRBJ1-2; 8 nucleotides match TRBD1. CDR3 length: 13 residues. Per the germline V gene, CDR1 is MNHEY and CDR2 is SVGEGT. Germline trimming cut 2 bases from V and 6 bases from J; bases unmatched to any gene: 2. CDR3 residues: CASSYGTGNGYTF. The CDR3, as DNA: TGTGCCAGCAGTTACGGGACAGGAAATGGCTACACCTTC.

This clonotype showed up just a few times. This chain uses TRBV2 with TRBJ1-6; 7 bases are shared with TRBD1. With 3 bases clipped from V and 10 bases from J, the junction kept 6 bases outside the gene matches. CDR1 SNHLY and CDR2 FYNNEI come from the germline V gene. This CDR3 has 14 residues. The CDR3: CASSDGRGGSPLHF. Here the CDR3 DNA reads TGTGCCAGCAGTGACGGCAGGGGGGGATCACCCCTCCACTTT.

This clonotype turned up a few times. The chain combines TRBV4-2 with TRBJ2-7; D is unresolved. Per the germline V gene, CDR1 is LGHNA and CDR2 is YNFKEQ. The V gene lost 1 base and the J gene lost 6 bases, with 13 bases spanning the gap. This CDR3 spans 14 amino acids. The CDR3 reads CASSQGLAVTEQYF. CDR3 in DNA: TGTGCCAGCAGCCAAGGGTTAGCCGTTACCGAGCAGTACTTC.

Details on this clonotype: A far larger clone is only one base removed, so a read error is likely. The genes are TRBV4-2 and TRBJ1-5; D is unclear. The CDR3 is 12 amino acids. Germline assignment: CDR1 LGHNA and CDR2 YNFKEQ. V lost 3 bases, J lost 12 bases, and 12 bases lay in between. CDR3 nucleotide sequence: TGTGCCAGCAGCCAGGGAGGACGGGTCCAGCATTTT. As protein: CASSQGGRVQHF.

This clonotype was counted at least ten times. The CDR3 sequence: CARRVREMPNEQFF. In DNA, the CDR3 is TGTGCCCGACGGGTGCGGGAAATGCCCAATGAGCAGTTCTTC. The V call is TRBV2, the J call TRBJ2-1; perhaps TRBD2 as D (6 bases). The CDR3 sequence is 14 residues long. Germline V gives CDR1 SNHLY, CDR2 FYNNEI. Trimming removed 11 bases from V and 6 bases from J, with 20 bases in between. The entire variable domain, with the rest obtained from reference TRBV2 and TRBJ2-1, is as follows: EPEVTQTPSHQVTQMGQEVILRCVPISNHLYFYWYRQILGQKVEFLVSFYNNEISEKSEIFDDQFSVERPDGSNFTLKIRSTKLEDSAMYFCARRVREMPNEQFFGPGTRLTVL.

In nucleotides, the CDR3 is TGTGCCAGCAGCTCCGGGACAGGAGGGCCCACAGATACGCAGTATTTT. Protein product: CASSSGTGGPTDTQYF. The chain combines TRBV9 with TRBJ2-3; TRBD1 matches 8 bases. The germline V gene encodes CDR1 SGDLS and CDR2 YYNGEE. The CDR3 runs 16 residues. The junction had 9 bases not matched to a gene; V was cut back by 4 bases and J by 2 bases.